The entry below describes one T cell receptor (beta chain). It has no known antigen specificity. Base qualities are missing; no much larger clone stands one base away. The sample originates from a study of early T cells in non-severe SARS-CoV-2 infection (dated by TCRdb to about 2021). For the wider study: Bulk RNA from unsorted whole blood was used for TCR sequencing, so alpha and beta chains could not be paired. Broader findings and caveats from the paper: VDJdb matching was skewed toward anti-spike CD8 responses and likely underestimated virus-specific expansions by missing private and CD4 specificities.

The study was a case-control design nested within a healthcare worker cohort in London, UK, with weekly nasopharyngeal swab PCR tests and blood sampling. Healthcare workers were recruited between 23 and 31 March 2020, during the week of the UK lockdown, and were followed weekly for up to about 16 weeks. Libraries were constructed by 5' RACE. The data were produced on a NextSeq 500. To correct for sequencing error and PCR bias, the TCR library protocol tagged individual cDNA molecules with unique molecular identifiers. Both TCR alpha and beta chains were sequenced, and tight co-correlation was observed between alpha and beta sequence abundances in each sample. The original methods were these. Decombinator V4 was used to annotate TCR sequences for V gene, J gene and CDR3. Expanded TCRs were defined as changing significantly between any two time points under a Poisson model with p below 0.0001. TCR abundances were normalised to the total number of TCRs sequenced per sample and expressed as counts per million. VDJdb, accessed on 1 November 2021, was searched for TCRs annotated for CMV, EBV and SARS-CoV-2, and TCRs annotated for more than one antigen were excluded. TCRdb reprocessing: public reads trimmed at Q25 with fastp, clones called with MiXCR, in-frame beta chains kept. One record per CDR3 amino acid sequence lists the most common genes and DNA. The V and J calls, along with clone size, are taken from TCRdb and not from the paper's own processing. Present in this sample are about 25,000 distinct CDR3 sequences, around 6% of which were seen just once. In total, the top ten clones hold 2% to 3% of the sample.

What was sequenced was whole blood. This TCR was recovered from an adult who was a healthcare worker with PCR-confirmed SARS-CoV-2 infection or an uninfected control (not recorded which).

At the DNA level, the sequence is TGTGCCAGCTCACCGTACTCGAAAGAGACCCAGTACTTC. This translates into CASSPYSKETQYF. This receptor chain uses TRBV18 and TRBJ2-5, with the D gene call left open. According to the germline V gene, CDR1 reads KGHSH and CDR2 reads LQKENI. The V and J ends are trimmed by 3 bases and 3 bases, leaving 8 bases between them. From its cysteine to its phenylalanine, the CDR3 spans 13 amino acids. Of all the DNA, just the CDR3 is kept, 39 bases in frame from base 1.